This entry lists 8 T cell receptor beta chains sequenced from one sample in a study of T cell responses to AZD1222 COVID-19 vaccine. Generated by immunoSEQ multiplex PCR, the TCRdb table keeps only in-frame clones and is missing some. Seen here are over 50,000 clones, 81% observed once, and the top ten hold 20% to 30%. Sequenced material: peripheral blood, taken 28 days after the second AZD1222 dose. The origin of the receptors is an adult who received the AZD1222 COVID-19 vaccine.

The chain links TRBV3-1 (or the pseudogene TRBV3-2) to TRBJ2-1; 14 bases match TRBD2. The V gene end was trimmed by 0 bases and the J gene end by 6 bases; junction bases not matched to a gene: 4. The CDR3 runs 17 residues. Germline loops: CDR1 LGHDT, CDR2 YNNKEL (reference sequence). The CDR3 spells CASSQETSGRAVNEQFF. CDR3 DNA: TGTGCCAGCAGCCAAGAGACTAGCGGGAGGGCCGTCAATGAGCAGTTCTTC.

The sample holds one count of this clone. This chain connects TRBV15 to TRBJ2-1, with D possibly being TRBD2 (6 bases). Germline CDR1 reads LNHNV; CDR2 reads YYDKDF (reference sequence). Trimming removed 10 bases at V and 7 bases at J, with 20 bases between. There are 14 residues in the CDR3. CDR3: CAIAIGGSGNEQFF. The CDR3 coding sequence is TGTGCCATCGCAATTGGGGGGAGCGGGAATGAGCAGTTCTTC.

The chain combines TRBV6-2 or TRBV6-3 with TRBJ2-7; unclear D gene. Germline CDR1 reads MNHEY; CDR2 reads SVGEGT. With 5 bases removed from V and 4 bases from J, the gap between germline ends came to 18 bases. This CDR3 is 15 amino acids long. CDR3 DNA: TGTGCCAGCAGTAACAGAAAATCAATTTTTTACGAGCAGTACTTC. It encodes CASSNRKSIFYEQYF.

The V call is TRBV7-9, the J call TRBJ2-5, with D maybe TRBD2 (5 bases). V lost 6 bases and J lost 2, with 7 bases in between. In germline, CDR1 is SEHNR, CDR2 FQNEAQ (reference sequence). The CDR3 loop spans 12 amino acids. This CDR3 is CASRSGQETQYF. The CDR3 bases are TGTGCCAGCAGGAGCGGACAAGAGACCCAGTACTTC.

This sequence joins TRBV5-1 and TRBJ1-1; D remains ambiguous. This CDR3 is built from 14 residues. Germline loops: CDR1 SGHRS, CDR2 YFSETQ. Deletions cut 0 bases from V and 1 base from J, with 7 bases between. The CDR3 region is CASSLVGQNTEAFF. The CDR3 bases are TGCGCCAGCAGCTTGGTCGGCCAGAACACTGAAGCTTTCTTT.

The chain joins TRBV5-1 to TRBJ2-3, with 8 nucleotides matching TRBD2. Germline V CDR1 and CDR2: SGHRS, YFSETQ. CDR3 length equals 16 residues. Losses at the gene ends were 2 bases for V and 0 bases for J; bases not matched to a gene: 5. CDR3 amino acids: CASSLNGRASTDTQYF. The CDR3 bases are TGCGCCAGCAGCTTAAACGGGAGGGCCAGCACAGATACGCAGTATTTT.

The chain combines TRBV4-3 with TRBJ1-2; the D is unclear. V was pared by 0 bases and J by 4 bases, with 9 bases between. There are 14 residues in the CDR3. Germline lookup yields CDR1 LGHNA and CDR2 YSLEER. The CDR3 loop reads CASSQELGPYGYTF. CDR3 in DNA: TGCGCCAGCAGCCAAGAGCTAGGGCCCTATGGCTACACCTTC.

The chain is built from TRBV7-6 and TRBJ2-2; 8 bases map to TRBD1. Germline CDR1 reads SGHVS; CDR2 reads FNYEAQ. After removal of 3 bases from V and 0 bases from J, the junction contained 9 bases not matched to a gene. The CDR3 has 18 residues. The CDR3 loop reads CASSFRQGKTSNTGELFF. The CDR3 DNA sequence: TGTGCCAGCAGCTTCCGACAGGGGAAAACGTCGAACACCGGGGAGCTGTTTTTT.